This T cell receptor beta chain is from a study of blood T cell repertoires in COVID-19. Only in-frame clones appear in the TCRdb table, and some are missing; sequencing was by immunoSEQ multiplex PCR. In the table there are 350,000 to 500,000 clones, 88% of which are singletons. Germline assignment: CDR1 SGHDT and CDR2 YYEEEE. With 4 bases removed from V and 0 bases from J, the gap between germline ends came to 11 bases. This CDR3 spans 15 amino acids. V and J are TRBV5-6 and TRBJ1-5, with D uncertain. The receptor was derived from a woman between 18 and 30 years old who had been exposed to COVID-19. Material for sequencing was PBMCs or T cells enriched from blood (not recorded which). The CDR3 reads CASSPNFNSNQPQHF. The DNA for the CDR3 is TGTGCCAGCAGCCCCAATTTCAATAGCAATCAGCCCCAGCATTTT.